This passage covers 23 T cell receptor beta chains from one sample sequenced in a study of T-cell reconstitution after alpha-beta-depleted transplantation in children. This sample's TCRbeta library carried unique molecular identifier barcodes. TCRdb passed the PCR reads through MiXCR, listing each CDR3 protein once. The repertoire holds about 900,000 distinct CDR3 sequences, less than 30% seen once, with approximately 30% in the top ten. This specimen consisted of PBMCs, mostly from graft donor cells, obtained 360 days after TCRalphabeta/CD19-depleted stem cell transplant. Every receptor here comes from a boy in the first two years of life who had a stem cell transplant for SCID, so the T cells may come from the graft donor.

The chain couples TRBV7-2 to TRBJ2-1; the D gene is possibly TRBD1 (5 bases). The CDR3 contains 14 residues. V lost 1 base, J lost 7 bases, and 11 bases lay in between. CDR1 is SGHTA and CDR2 is FQGNSA in the germline V gene. CDR3 in amino acids: CASSLVPKGNEQFF. The DNA for the CDR3 is TGTGCCAGCAGCTTAGTCCCTAAGGGGAATGAGCAGTTCTTC.

The rearrangement uses TRBV27 and TRBJ2-7, with no clear D. Germline CDR1 reads MNHEY; CDR2 reads SMNVEV (reference sequence). Trimming removed 7 bases from V and 3 bases from J, with 16 bases in between. This CDR3 spans 14 amino acids. In DNA, the CDR3 is TGTGCCAGCATGATGCGACGCGAAGTCTACGAGCAGTACTTC. Its translation is CASMMRREVYEQYF.

This clonotype was observed a handful of times. The chain combines TRBV2 with TRBJ2-1, with D maybe TRBD1 (5 bases). This CDR3 has 15 residues. V was trimmed by 2 bases and J by 3 bases, leaving 11 bases between them. The germline CDR1 and CDR2 sequences are SNHLY and FYNNEI. CDR3 in DNA: TGTGCCAGCAGTGAAAGGGCAGGGAACTACAATGAGCAGTTCTTC. This sequence encodes CASSERAGNYNEQFF.

The chain recombines TRBV20-1 with TRBJ1-4, with D maybe TRBD1 (5 bases). The CDR3 contains 14 residues. Trimming shortened V by 3 bases and J by 8 bases, and 16 bases separated the two germline ends. The germline CDR1 and CDR2 sequences are DFQATT and SNEGSKA (reference sequence). CDR3 sequence (DNA): TGCAGTGCTAGTCTGAAACCTAAGGGGGAAAAACTGTTTTTT. Translated: CSASLKPKGEKLFF.

The chain employs TRBV11-2 and TRBJ2-1; 8 bases are a match to TRBD2. V trimming: 5 bases; J trimming: 8 bases; junction bases outside the gene matches: 8. The CDR3 is 14 amino acids. Germline CDR1 SGHAT, CDR2 FQNNGV. CDR3 in amino acids: CASSRAGGLDEQFF. CDR3 nucleotides: TGTGCCAGCAGCAGGGCGGGGGGTCTGGATGAGCAGTTCTTC.

This clonotype was detected a few times. This rearrangement joins TRBV7-2 to TRBJ2-2, with D maybe TRBD1 (6 bases). Trimming cost V 7 bases and J 2 bases, with 20 bases left between them. Germline V lookup: CDR1 SGHTA, CDR2 FQGNSA. The CDR3 totals 17 residues. The CDR3 nucleotides are TGTGCCAGCACCCTGAGGCTCGGGACATCAAACACCGGGGAGCTGTTTTTT. Its translation is CASTLRLGTSNTGELFF.

This clonotype turned up a few times. The chain combines TRBV12-3 or TRBV12-4 with TRBJ1-1; unclear D gene. This CDR3 spans 12 amino acids. V shed 6 bases and J shed 7 bases, with 12 bases lying between them. The CDR3 nucleotides are TGTGCCAGCAGGATAACAACGGTTGAAGCTTTCTTT. As protein: CASRITTVEAFF.

This chain connects TRBV15 to TRBJ2-7; 10 bases match TRBD1. The CDR3 sequence is 17 residues long. J was trimmed by 2 bases and V by 5 bases; bases with no gene match: 12. Looked up from germline, CDR1 is LNHNV and CDR2 is YYDKDF (reference sequence). As DNA, the CDR3 is TGTGCCACCAGCCCCTCCTGGCCGGGACAGGGGACCTACGAGCAGTACTTC. This sequence encodes CATSPSWPGQGTYEQYF.

This clonotype has a single count. This chain uses TRBV20-1 with TRBJ1-4; TRBD1 is a possible D gene (5 bases). Germline V CDR1 and CDR2: DFQATT, SNEGSKA (reference sequence). The V end was cut by 3 bases, the J end by 4 bases, with 12 bases between. The CDR3 consists of 14 residues. The CDR3 protein is CSASRDSYNEKLFF. The CDR3 nucleotides are TGCAGTGCTAGTCGAGACAGTTATAATGAAAAACTGTTTTTT.

This clonotype was seen only a few times. This chain links TRBV6-2 or TRBV6-3 with TRBJ1-5; D gene uncertain. The CDR3 contains 21 residues. The V and J ends lost 0 bases and 4 bases respectively, with 28 bases between them. Germline values: CDR1 MNHEY, CDR2 SVGEGT. The CDR3 here is CASSYSGSGPYSIRWNQPQHF. The CDR3 DNA sequence: TGTGCCAGCAGTTACTCGGGCAGCGGGCCCTATAGTATTCGTTGGAATCAGCCCCAGCATTTT.

The CDR3 sequence is CASSLTRPGQGSVSNTGELFF. The CDR3 bases are TGTGCCAGCAGTTTGACCCGTCCGGGACAGGGTAGCGTTTCGAACACCGGGGAGCTGTTTTTT. The chain recombines TRBV7-3 with TRBJ2-2, with 9 bases identical to TRBD1. The germline V gene encodes CDR1 SGHTA and CDR2 FQGTGA. The CDR3 is made up of 21 amino acids. With V trimmed by 6 bases and J by 0 bases, 20 bases remained unmatched.

The chain couples TRBV5-6 to TRBJ2-5; 7 nucleotides align to TRBD1. CDR1 and CDR2 (germline): SGHDT, YYEEEE. Unmatched junction bases numbered 7, after V lost 3 bases and J lost 5 bases. This CDR3 comprises 14 residues. The CDR3 protein is CASSSQGIVETQYF. As DNA, the CDR3 is TGTGCCAGCAGCTCACAGGGGATTGTGGAGACCCAGTACTTC.

The chain couples TRBV5-6 to TRBJ2-7; D unresolved. This CDR3 is 11 amino acids long. V dropped 0 bases and J dropped 6 bases, with 4 bases sitting between them. Germline lookup yields CDR1 SGHDT and CDR2 YYEEEE. The DNA for the CDR3 is TGTGCCAGCAGCTTGGAACTCGAGCAGTACTTC. The encoded protein is CASSLELEQYF.

The V call is TRBV11-2, the J call TRBJ2-3, with TRBD2 matching over 9 bases. CDR3 size: 16 residues. CDR1 and CDR2 from the germline V gene are SGHAT and FQNNGV. The ends lost 3 bases at V and 0 bases at J; junction bases unmatched: 4. CDR3 protein: CASSFYLAGSTDTQYF. The CDR3 DNA reads TGTGCCAGCAGCTTCTATCTAGCGGGGAGCACAGATACGCAGTATTTT.

J is TRBJ2-3 and V is TRBV12-3 or TRBV12-4; the match to TRBD1 covers 10 bases. This CDR3 region has 14 residues. J was trimmed by 5 bases and V by 3 bases; bases with no gene match: 2. CDR3 nucleotide sequence: TGTGCCAGCAGTTTCCGGGACAGGGGAGATACGCAGTATTTT. This translates into CASSFRDRGDTQYF.

A single count supports this clonotype. The chain links TRBV7-2 to TRBJ2-7; D is unresolved. The germline V gene encodes CDR1 SGHTA and CDR2 FQGNSA. This CDR3 region has 13 residues. Trimming shortened V by 3 bases and J by 0 bases, and 6 bases separated the two germline ends. The CDR3 sequence is CASSFWSSYEQYF. Here the CDR3 DNA reads TGTGCCAGCAGCTTCTGGAGCTCCTACGAGCAGTACTTC.

This clonotype has just a few counts. The V gene is TRBV20-1, the J gene TRBJ2-3, with D possibly being TRBD1 or TRBD2 (5 bases each). CDR1 is DFQATT, CDR2 SNEGSKA, per germline (reference sequence). V was cut by 6 bases and J by 1 base, with 11 bases left in between. There are 13 residues in the CDR3. As DNA, the CDR3 is TGCAGTGCAAGCCGGGACGGCACAGATACGCAGTATTTT. The encoded protein is CSASRDGTDTQYF.

V usage is TRBV5-1 and J usage is TRBJ2-3; 9 positions match TRBD1. This CDR3 region has 15 residues. Germline V gives CDR1 SGHRS, CDR2 YFSETQ. V was clipped by 5 bases and J by 4 bases; unmatched bases: 8. Written as DNA, the CDR3 is TGCGCCAGCAGAACGGGACAGGGAAGTGCAGATACGCAGTATTTT. Its translation: CASRTGQGSADTQYF.

This clonotype was detected only a few times. This rearrangement joins TRBV20-1 to TRBJ2-1; maybe TRBD2 (6 bases). The CDR3 has 11 amino acids. The germline CDR1 and CDR2 sequences are DFQATT and SNEGSKA (reference sequence). Trimming shortened V by 3 bases and J by 10 bases, and 10 bases separated the two germline ends. The CDR3: CSARIGGEQFF. For the CDR3, the DNA is TGCAGTGCTAGGATTGGGGGGGAGCAGTTCTTC.

This clonotype was recorded many times. V and J are TRBV4-1 and TRBJ2-4; D is possibly TRBD1 (6 bases). V dropped 0 bases and J dropped 6 bases, with 12 bases sitting between them. CDR1 MGHRA and CDR2 YSYEKL come from the germline V gene. This CDR3 has 15 amino acids. In DNA, the CDR3 is TGCGCCAGCAGCCAAGAAACGGGACATCGAAACATTCAGTACTTC. Translating gives CASSQETGHRNIQYF.

This clonotype was seen just once. J is TRBJ2-3 and V is TRBV4-3, with TRBD1 as a possible D gene (5 bases). V was clipped by 0 bases and J by 2 bases, with 12 bases between them. The CDR3 covers 16 residues. In germline, CDR1 is LGHNA, CDR2 YSLEER. The CDR3 bases are TGCGCCAGCAGCCAAGAGTACAGACAGTCCACAGATACGCAGTATTTT. It specifies CASSQEYRQSTDTQYF.

This clonotype appeared a few times. This sequence joins TRBV5-5 and TRBJ2-6; no firm D call. The CDR3 has 17 residues. V lost 5 bases and J lost 0, with 15 bases in between. Looked up from germline, CDR1 is SGHKS and CDR2 is YYEKEE (reference sequence). CDR3 in amino acids: CASSTRFSDSGANVLTF. The CDR3 DNA reads TGTGCCAGCAGTACGCGTTTCAGTGACTCTGGGGCCAACGTCCTGACTTTC.

This sequence joins TRBV5-1 and TRBJ2-1; 7 bases align to TRBD2. The germline V gene encodes CDR1 SGHRS and CDR2 YFSETQ. This CDR3 has 15 residues. V lost 3 bases to trimming and J lost 0 bases; unmatched junction nucleotides: 3. CDR3 loop: CASSWEGSSYNEQFF. DNA of the CDR3: TGCGCCAGCAGCTGGGAGGGGAGCTCCTACAATGAGCAGTTCTTC.